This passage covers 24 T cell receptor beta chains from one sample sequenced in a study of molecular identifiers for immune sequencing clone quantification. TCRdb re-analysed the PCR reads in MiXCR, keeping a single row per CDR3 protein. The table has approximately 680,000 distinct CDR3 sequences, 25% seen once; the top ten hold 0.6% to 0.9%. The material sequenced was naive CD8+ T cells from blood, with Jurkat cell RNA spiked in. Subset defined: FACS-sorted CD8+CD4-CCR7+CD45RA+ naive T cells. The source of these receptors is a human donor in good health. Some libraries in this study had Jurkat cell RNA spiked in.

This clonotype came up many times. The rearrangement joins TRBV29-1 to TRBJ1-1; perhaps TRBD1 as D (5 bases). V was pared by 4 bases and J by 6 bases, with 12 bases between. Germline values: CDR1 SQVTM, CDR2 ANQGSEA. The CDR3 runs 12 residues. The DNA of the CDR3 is TGCAGCGTTGGCAGGGAATTCGCTGAAGCTTTCTTT. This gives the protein CSVGREFAEAFF.

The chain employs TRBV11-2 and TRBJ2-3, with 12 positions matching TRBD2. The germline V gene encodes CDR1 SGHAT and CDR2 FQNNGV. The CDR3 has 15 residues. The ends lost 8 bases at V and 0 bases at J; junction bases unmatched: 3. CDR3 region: CASQLAGGSTDTQYF. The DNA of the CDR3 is TGTGCCAGCCAACTAGCGGGGGGTAGCACAGATACGCAGTATTTT.

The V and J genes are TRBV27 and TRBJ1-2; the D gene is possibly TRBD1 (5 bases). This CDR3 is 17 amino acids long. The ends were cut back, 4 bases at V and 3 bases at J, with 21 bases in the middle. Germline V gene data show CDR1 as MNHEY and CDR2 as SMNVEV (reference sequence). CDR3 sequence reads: CASSSLWGLGGDYGYTF. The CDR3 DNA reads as TGTGCCAGCAGTTCACTATGGGGTCTCGGGGGTGACTATGGCTACACCTTC.

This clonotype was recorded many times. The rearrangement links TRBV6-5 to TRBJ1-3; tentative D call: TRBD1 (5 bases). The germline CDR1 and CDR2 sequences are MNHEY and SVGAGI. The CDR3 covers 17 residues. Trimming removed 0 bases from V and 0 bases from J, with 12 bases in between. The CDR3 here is CASSYSMRGDSGNTIYF. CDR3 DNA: TGTGCCAGCAGTTACTCGATGCGGGGCGACTCTGGAAACACCATATATTTT.

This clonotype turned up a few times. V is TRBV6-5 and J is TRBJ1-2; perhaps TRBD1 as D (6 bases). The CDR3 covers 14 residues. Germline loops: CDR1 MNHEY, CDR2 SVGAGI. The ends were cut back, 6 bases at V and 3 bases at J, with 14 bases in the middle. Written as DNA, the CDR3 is TGTGCCAGCAGGGCCGGGGGGGCCTACTATGGCTACACCTTC. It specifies CASRAGGAYYGYTF.

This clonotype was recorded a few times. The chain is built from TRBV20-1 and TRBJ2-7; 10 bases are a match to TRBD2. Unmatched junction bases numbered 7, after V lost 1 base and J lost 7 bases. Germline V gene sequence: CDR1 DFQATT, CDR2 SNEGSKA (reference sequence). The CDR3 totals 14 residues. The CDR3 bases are TGCAGTGCTAGAGCCCTAGCGGGAGTAGGGGAGCAGTACTTC. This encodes CSARALAGVGEQYF.

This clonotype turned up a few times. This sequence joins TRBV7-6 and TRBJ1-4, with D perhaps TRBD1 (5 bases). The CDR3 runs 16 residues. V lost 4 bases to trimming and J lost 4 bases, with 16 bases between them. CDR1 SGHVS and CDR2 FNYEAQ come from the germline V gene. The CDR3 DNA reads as TGTGCCAGCAGCTCCCCTCTGGGAGGGGATAATGAAAAACTGTTTTTT. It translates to CASSSPLGGDNEKLFF.

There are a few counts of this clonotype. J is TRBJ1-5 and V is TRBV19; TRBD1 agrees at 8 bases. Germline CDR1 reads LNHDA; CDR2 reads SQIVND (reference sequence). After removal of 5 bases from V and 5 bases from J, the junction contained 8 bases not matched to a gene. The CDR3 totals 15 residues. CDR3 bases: TGTGCCAGTAGTCTCTGGACAGGGCAAGATCAGCCCCAGCATTTT. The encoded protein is CASSLWTGQDQPQHF.

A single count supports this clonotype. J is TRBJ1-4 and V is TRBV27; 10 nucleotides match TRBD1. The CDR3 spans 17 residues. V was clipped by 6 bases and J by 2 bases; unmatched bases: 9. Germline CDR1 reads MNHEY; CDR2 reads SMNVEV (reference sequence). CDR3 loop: CASSRDRGVATNEKLFF. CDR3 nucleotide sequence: TGTGCCAGCAGCCGGGACAGGGGTGTCGCGACTAATGAAAAACTGTTTTTT.

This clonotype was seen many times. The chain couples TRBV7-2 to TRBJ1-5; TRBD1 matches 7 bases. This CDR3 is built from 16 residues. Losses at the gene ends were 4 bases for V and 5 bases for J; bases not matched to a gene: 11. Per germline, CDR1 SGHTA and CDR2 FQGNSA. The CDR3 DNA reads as TGTGCCAGCAGCTCCATCCCTCAGGGGGTAGATCAGCCCCAGCATTTT. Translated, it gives CASSSIPQGVDQPQHF.

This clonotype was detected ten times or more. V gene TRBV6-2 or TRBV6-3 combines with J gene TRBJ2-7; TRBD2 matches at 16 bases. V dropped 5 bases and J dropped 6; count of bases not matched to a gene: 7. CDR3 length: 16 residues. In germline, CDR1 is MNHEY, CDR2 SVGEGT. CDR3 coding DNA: TGTGCCAGCAGTGACGGGACTAGCGGGAGGGCCGTCGAGCAGTACTTC. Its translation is CASSDGTSGRAVEQYF.

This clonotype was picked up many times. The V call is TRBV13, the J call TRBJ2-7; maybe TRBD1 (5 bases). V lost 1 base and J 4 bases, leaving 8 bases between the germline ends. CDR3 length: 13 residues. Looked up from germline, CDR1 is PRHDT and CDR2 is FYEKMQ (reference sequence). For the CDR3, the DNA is TGTGCCAGCAGCTTAGAACGACAGTACGAGCAGTACTTC. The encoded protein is CASSLERQYEQYF.

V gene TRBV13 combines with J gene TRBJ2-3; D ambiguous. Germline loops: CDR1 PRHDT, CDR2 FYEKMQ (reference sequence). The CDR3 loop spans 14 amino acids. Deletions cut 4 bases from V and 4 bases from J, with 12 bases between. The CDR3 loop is CASSSTSFADTQYF. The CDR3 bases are TGTGCCAGCAGCTCCACTTCCTTCGCAGATACGCAGTATTTT.

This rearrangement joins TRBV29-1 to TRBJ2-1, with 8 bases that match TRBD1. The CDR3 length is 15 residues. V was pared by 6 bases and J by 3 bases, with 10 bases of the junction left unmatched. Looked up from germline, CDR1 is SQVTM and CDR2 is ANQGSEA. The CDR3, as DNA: TGCAGCGTCCCGGGACAGGCCAAAGACTACAATGAGCAGTTCTTC. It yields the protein CSVPGQAKDYNEQFF.

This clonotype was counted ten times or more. The CDR3 nucleotides are TGTGCCAGTAGTATCAGGAACAGTCGAGAGACCCAGTACTTC. Translation gives CASSIRNSRETQYF. The chain employs TRBV19 and TRBJ2-5; D is ambiguous. This CDR3 is built from 14 residues. Germline V gene data show CDR1 as LNHDA and CDR2 as SQIVND (reference sequence). V gave up 3 bases and J gave up 4 bases, with 12 bases separating them.

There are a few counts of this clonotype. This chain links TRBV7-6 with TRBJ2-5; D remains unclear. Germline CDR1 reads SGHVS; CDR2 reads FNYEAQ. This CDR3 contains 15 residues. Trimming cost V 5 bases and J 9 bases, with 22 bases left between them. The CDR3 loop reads CASSNPVGVSFAQYF. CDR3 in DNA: TGTGCCAGCAGCAACCCAGTTGGGGTTAGTTTCGCCCAGTACTTC.

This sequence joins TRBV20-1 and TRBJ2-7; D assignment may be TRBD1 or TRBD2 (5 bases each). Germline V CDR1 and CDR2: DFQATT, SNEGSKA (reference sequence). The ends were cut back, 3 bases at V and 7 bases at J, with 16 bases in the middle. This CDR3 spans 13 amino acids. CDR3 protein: CSASGGSLREQYF. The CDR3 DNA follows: TGCAGTGCTAGTGGGGGTTCTCTCCGAGAGCAGTACTTC.

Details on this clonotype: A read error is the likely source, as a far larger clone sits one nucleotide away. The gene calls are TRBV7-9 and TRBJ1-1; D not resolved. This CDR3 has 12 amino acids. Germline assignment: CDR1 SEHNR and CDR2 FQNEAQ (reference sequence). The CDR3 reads CVSSRMNTEAFF. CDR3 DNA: TGTGTCAGCAGCCGAATGAACACTGAAGCTTTCTTT.

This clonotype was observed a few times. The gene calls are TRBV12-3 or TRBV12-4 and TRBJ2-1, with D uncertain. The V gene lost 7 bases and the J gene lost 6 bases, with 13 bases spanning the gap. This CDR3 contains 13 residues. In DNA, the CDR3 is TGTGCCAGCACCTCAAGTATGGGCAATGAGCAGTTCTTC. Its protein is CASTSSMGNEQFF.

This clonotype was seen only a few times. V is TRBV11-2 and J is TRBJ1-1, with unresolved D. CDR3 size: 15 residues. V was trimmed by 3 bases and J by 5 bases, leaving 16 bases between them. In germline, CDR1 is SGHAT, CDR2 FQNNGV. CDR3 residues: CASSFVLSRGTEAFF. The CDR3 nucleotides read TGTGCCAGCAGCTTTGTACTATCCCGTGGAACTGAAGCTTTCTTT. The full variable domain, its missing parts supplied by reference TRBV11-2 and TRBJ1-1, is EAGVAQSPRYKIIEKRQSVAFWCNPISGHATLYWYQQILGQGPKLLIQFQNNGVVDDSQLPKDRFSAERLKGVDSTLKIQPAKLEDSAVYLCASSFVLSRGTEAFFGQGTRLTVV.

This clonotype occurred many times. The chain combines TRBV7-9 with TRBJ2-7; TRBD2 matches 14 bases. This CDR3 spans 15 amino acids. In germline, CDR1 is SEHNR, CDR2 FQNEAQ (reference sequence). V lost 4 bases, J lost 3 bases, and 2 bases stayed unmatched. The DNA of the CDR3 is TGTGCCAGCAGCTCCGGGACTAGCGGGAGCTACGAGCAGTACTTC. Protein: CASSSGTSGSYEQYF.

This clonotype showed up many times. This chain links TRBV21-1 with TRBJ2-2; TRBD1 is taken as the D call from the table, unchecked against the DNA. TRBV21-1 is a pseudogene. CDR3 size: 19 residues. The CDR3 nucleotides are TGTGCCAGCAGCAAAGCCAGGGGCGTTACACGGCCTAACACCGGGGAGCTGTTTTTT. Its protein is CASSKARGVTRPNTGELFF.

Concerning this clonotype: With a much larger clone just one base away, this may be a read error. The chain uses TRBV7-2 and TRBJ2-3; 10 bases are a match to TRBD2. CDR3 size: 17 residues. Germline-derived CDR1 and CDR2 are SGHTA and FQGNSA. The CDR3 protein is CAGSLTSGASSTDTQYF. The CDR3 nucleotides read TGTGCCGGCAGCTTAACTAGCGGGGCCTCTAGCACAGATACGCAGTATTTT. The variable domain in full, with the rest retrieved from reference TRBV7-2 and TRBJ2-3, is GAGVSQSPSNKVTEKGKDVELRCDPISGHTALYWYRQSLGQGLEFLIYFQGNSAPDKSGLPSDRFSAERTGGSVSTLTIQRTQQEDSAVYLCAGSLTSGASSTDTQYFGPGTRLTVL.

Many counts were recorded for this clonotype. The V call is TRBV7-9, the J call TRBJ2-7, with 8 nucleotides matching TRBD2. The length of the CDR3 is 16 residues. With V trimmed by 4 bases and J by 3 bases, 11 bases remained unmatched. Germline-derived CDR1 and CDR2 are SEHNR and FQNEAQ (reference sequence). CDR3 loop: CASSYPVGGVSYEQYF. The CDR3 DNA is TGTGCCAGCAGCTACCCTGTCGGGGGGGTGAGCTACGAGCAGTACTTC.